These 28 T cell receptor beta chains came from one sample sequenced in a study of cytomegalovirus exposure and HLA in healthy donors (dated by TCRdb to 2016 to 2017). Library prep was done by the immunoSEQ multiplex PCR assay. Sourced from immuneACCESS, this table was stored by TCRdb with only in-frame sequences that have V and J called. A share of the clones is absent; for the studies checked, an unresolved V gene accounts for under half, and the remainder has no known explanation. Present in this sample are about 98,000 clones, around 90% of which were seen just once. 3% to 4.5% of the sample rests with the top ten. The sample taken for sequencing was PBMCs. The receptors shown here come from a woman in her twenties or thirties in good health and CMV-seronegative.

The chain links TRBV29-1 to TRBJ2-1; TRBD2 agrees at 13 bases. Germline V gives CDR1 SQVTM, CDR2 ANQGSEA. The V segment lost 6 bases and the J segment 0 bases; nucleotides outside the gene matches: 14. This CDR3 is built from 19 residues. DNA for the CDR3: TGCAGCGTCCAAGGACTAGCGGGGGCACCCTGGAGCTCCTACAATGAGCAGTTCTTC. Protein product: CSVQGLAGAPWSSYNEQFF.

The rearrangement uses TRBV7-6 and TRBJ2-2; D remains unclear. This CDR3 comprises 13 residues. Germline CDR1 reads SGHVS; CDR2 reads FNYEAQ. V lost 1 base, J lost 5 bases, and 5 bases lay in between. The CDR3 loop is CASSLVLTGELFF. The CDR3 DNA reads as TGTGCCAGCAGCTTAGTACTGACCGGGGAGCTGTTTTTT.

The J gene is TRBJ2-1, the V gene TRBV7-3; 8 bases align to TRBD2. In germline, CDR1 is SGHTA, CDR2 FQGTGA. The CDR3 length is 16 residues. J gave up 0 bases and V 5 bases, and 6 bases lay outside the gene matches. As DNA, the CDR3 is TGTGCCAGCAGCCCCAACGGACTAGCCTCCTACAATGAGCAGTTCTTC. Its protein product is CASSPNGLASYNEQFF.

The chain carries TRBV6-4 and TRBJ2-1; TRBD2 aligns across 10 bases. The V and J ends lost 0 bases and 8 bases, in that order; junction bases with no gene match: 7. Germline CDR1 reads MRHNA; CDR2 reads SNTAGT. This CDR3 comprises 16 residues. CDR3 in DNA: TGTGCCAGCAGTGACTCCAGCGGGAGGGGGGCTGATGAGCAGTTCTTC. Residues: CASSDSSGRGADEQFF.

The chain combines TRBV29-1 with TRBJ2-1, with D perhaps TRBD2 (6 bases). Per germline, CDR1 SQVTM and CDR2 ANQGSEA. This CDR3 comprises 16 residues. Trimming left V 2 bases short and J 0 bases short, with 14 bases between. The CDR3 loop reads CSVELEGLSSYNEQFF. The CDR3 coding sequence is TGCAGCGTTGAATTAGAGGGACTTAGCTCCTACAATGAGCAGTTCTTC.

Here the CDR3 DNA reads TGTGCCAGCAGTGGCTCCTACTATGGCTACACCTTC. Protein sequence: CASSGSYYGYTF. This rearrangement joins TRBV5-4 to TRBJ1-2; D not resolved. This CDR3 contains 12 residues. Germline V lookup: CDR1 SGHNT, CDR2 YYREEE (reference sequence). Trimming took 5 bases from V and 3 from J, leaving 8 bases between them.

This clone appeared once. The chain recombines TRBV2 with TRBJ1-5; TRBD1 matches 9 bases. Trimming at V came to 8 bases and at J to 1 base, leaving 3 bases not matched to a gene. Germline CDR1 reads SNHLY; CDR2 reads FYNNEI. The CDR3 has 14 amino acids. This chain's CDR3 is CASGGQGSNQPQHF. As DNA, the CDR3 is TGTGCCAGCGGGGGACAGGGAAGCAATCAGCCCCAGCATTTT.

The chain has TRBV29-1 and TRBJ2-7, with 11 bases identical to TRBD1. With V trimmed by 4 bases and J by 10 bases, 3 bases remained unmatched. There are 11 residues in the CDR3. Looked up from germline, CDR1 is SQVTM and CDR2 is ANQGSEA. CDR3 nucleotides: TGCAGCGTTGGGACAGGGGGCGATCAGTACTTC. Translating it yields CSVGTGGDQYF.

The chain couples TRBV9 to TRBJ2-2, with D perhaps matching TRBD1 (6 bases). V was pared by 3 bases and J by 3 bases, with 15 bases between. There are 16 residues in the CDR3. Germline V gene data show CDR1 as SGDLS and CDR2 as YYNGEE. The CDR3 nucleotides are TGTGCCAGCAGCGACCGGGACACCTGGCACACCGGGGAGCTGTTTTTT. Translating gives CASSDRDTWHTGELFF.

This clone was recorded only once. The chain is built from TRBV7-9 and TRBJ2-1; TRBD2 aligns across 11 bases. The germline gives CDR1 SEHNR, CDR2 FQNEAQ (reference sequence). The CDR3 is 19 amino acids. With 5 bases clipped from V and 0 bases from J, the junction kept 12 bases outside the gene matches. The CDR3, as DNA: TGTGCCAGCAGCCCTCGACTAGCGGGAACCCCCAGCTCCTACAATGAGCAGTTCTTC. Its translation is CASSPRLAGTPSSYNEQFF.

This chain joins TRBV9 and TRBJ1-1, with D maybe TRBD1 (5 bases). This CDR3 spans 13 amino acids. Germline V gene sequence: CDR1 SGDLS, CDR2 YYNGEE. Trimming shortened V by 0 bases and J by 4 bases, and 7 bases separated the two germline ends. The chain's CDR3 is CASSVDQGTEAFF. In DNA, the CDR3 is TGTGCCAGCAGCGTAGATCAGGGCACTGAAGCTTTCTTT. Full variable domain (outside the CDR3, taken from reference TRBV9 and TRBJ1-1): DSGVTQTPKHLITATGQRVTLRCSPRSGDLSVYWYQQSLDQGLQFLIQYYNGEERAKGNILERFSAQQFPDLHSELNLSSLELGDSALYFCASSVDQGTEAFFGQGTRLTVV.

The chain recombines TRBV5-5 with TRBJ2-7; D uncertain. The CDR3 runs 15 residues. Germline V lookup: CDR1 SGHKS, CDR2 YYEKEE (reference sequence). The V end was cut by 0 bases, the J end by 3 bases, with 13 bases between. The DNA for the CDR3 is TGTGCCAGCAGCTTGGCCCCAGCGAGCTTCTACGAGCAGTACTTC. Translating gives CASSLAPASFYEQYF.

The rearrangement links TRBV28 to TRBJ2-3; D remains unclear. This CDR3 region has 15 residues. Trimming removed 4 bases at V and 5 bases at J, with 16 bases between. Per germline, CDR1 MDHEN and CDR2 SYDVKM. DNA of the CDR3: TGTGCCAGCAGTTCTGGCGGAGCTCGAAGAGATACGCAGTATTTT. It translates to CASSSGGARRDTQYF.

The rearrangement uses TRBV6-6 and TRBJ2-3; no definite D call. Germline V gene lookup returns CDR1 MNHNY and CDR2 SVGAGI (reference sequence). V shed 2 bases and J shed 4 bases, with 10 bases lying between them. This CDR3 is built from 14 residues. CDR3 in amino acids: CASSYPGAADTQYF. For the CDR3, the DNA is TGTGCCAGCAGTTACCCAGGCGCAGCAGATACGCAGTATTTT.

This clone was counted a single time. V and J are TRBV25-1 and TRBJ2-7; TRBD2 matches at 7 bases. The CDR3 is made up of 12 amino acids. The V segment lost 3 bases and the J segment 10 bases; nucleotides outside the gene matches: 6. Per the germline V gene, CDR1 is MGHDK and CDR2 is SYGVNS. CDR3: CASSDGVAGQYF. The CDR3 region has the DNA TGTGCCAGCAGTGATGGGGTAGCGGGTCAGTACTTC.

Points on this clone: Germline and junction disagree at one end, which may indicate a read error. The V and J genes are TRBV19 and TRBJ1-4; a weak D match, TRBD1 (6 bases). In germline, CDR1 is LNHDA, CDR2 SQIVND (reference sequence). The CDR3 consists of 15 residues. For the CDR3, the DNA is TGTGCTAGTAGTTTAGCGGGGCAGGGGAACGAAAAACTGTTTTTT. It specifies CASSLAGQGNEKLFF.

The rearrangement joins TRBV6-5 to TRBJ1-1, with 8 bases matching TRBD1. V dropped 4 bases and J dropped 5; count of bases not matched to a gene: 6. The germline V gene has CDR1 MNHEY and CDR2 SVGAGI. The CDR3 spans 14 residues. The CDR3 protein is CASSWTGRRTEAFF. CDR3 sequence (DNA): TGTGCCAGCAGTTGGACAGGGAGGAGGACTGAAGCTTTCTTT.

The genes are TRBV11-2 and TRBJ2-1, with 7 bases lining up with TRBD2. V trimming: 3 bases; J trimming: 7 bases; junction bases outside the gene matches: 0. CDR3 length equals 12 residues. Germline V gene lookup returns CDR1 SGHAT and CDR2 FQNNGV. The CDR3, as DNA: TGTGCCAGCAGCTTCGGGAGGAATGAGCAGTTCTTC. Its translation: CASSFGRNEQFF. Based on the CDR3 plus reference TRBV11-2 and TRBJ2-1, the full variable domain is EAGVAQSPRYKIIEKRQSVAFWCNPISGHATLYWYQQILGQGPKLLIQFQNNGVVDDSQLPKDRFSAERLKGVDSTLKIQPAKLEDSAVYLCASSFGRNEQFFGPGTRLTVL.

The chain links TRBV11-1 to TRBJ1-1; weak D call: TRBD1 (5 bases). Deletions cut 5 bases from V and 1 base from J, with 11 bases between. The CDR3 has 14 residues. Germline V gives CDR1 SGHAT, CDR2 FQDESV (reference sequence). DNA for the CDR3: TGTGCCAGCAGCAAGACAGTCTCGAACACTGAAGCTTTCTTT. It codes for CASSKTVSNTEAFF. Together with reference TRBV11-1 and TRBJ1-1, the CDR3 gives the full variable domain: EAEVAQSPRYKITEKSQAVAFWCDPISGHATLYWYRQILGQGPELLVQFQDESVVDDSQLPKDRFSAERLKGVDSTLKIQPAELGDSAMYLCASSKTVSNTEAFFGQGTRLTVV.

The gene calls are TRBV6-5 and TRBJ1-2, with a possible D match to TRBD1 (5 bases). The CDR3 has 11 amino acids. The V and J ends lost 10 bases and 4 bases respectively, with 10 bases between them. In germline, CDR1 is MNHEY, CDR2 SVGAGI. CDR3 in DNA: TGTGCCACACAGGCAATCTATGGCTACACCTTC. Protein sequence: CATQAIYGYTF.

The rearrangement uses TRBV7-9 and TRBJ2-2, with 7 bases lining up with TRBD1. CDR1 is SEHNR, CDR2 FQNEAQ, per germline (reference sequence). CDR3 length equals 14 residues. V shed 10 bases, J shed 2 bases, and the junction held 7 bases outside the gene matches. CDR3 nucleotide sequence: TGTGCCAACTACGACAGGGCAAACACCGGGGAGCTGTTTTTT. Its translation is CANYDRANTGELFF.

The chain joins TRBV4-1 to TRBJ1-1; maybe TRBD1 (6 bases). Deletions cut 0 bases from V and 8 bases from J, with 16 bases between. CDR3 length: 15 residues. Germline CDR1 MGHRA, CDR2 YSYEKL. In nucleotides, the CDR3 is TGCGCCAGCAGCCAAGATCGTCGGACAGCAGGGGAAGCTTTCTTT. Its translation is CASSQDRRTAGEAFF.

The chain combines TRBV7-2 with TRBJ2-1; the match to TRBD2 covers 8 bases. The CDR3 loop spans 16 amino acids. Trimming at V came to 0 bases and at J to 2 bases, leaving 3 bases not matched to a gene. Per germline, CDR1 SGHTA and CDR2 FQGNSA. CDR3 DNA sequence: TGTGCCAGCAGCTTAGCGCGGGGGGCCGCCTACAATGAGCAGTTCTTC. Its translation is CASSLARGAAYNEQFF.

CDR3 protein: CASSLGVAGDSQYF. CDR3 in DNA: TGTGCCAGCAGCTTAGGGGTGGCGGGAGACTCGCAGTATTTT. The rearrangement joins TRBV7-9 to TRBJ2-3; TRBD2 matches at 7 bases. The CDR3 is made up of 14 amino acids. Germline V gene lookup returns CDR1 SEHNR and CDR2 FQNEAQ (reference sequence). Germline trimming cut 1 base from V and 10 bases from J; bases unmatched to any gene: 8.

CDR3 loop: CASSYPPGELFF. CDR3 bases: TGTGCCAGCAGTTACCCTCCGGGGGAGCTGTTTTTT. The rearrangement links TRBV6-6 to TRBJ2-2; D remains unclear. The CDR3 consists of 12 residues. Looked up from germline, CDR1 is MNHNY and CDR2 is SVGAGI (reference sequence). V lost 2 bases and J lost 8, with 6 bases in between.

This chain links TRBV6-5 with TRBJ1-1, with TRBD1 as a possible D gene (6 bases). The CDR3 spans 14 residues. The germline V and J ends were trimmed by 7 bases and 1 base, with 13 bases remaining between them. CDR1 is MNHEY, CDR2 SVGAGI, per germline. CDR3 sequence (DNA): TGTGCCAGCACCCTGGGAGGGGGGAACACTGAAGCTTTCTTT. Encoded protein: CASTLGGGNTEAFF.

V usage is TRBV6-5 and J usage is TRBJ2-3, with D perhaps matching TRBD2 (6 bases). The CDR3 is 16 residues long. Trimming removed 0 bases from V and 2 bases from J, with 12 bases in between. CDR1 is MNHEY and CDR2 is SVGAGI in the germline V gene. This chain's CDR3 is CASSYSIGSFTDTQYF. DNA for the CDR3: TGTGCCAGCAGTTACTCGATCGGGAGCTTCACAGATACGCAGTATTTT.

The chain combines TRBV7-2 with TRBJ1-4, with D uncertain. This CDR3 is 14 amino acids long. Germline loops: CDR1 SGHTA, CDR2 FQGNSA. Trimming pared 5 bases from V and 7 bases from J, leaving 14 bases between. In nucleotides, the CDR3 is TGTGCCAGCAGCCGCGAAAGACGGGGTGAAAAACTGTTTTTT. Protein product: CASSRERRGEKLFF.